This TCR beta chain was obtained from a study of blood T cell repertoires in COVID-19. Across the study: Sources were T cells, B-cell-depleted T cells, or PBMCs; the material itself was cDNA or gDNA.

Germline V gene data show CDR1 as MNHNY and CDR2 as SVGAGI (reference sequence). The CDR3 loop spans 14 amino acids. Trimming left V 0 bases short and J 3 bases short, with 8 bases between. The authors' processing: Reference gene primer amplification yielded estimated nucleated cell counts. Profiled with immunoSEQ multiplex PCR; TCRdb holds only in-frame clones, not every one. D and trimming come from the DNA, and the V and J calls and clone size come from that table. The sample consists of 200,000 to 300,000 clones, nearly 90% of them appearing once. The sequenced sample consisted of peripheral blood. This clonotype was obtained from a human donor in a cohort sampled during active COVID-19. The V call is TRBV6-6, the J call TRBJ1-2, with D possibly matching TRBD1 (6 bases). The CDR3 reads CASSYSGQYYGYTF. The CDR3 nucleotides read TGTGCCAGCAGTTACTCTGGACAGTACTATGGCTACACCTTC.